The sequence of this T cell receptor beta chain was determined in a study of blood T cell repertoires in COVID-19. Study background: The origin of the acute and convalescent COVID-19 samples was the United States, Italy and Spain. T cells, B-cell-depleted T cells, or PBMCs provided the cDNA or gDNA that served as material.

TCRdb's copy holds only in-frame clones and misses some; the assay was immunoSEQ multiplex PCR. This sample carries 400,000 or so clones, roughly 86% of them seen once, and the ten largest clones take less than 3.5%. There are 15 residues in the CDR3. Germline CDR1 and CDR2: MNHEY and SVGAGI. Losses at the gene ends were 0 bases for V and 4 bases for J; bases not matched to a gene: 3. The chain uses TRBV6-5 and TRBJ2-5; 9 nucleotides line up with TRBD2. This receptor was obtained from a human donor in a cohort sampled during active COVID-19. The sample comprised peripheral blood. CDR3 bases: TGTGCCAGCAGTTACTCGGCGGGGGGGGCAGAGACCCAGTACTTC. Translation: CASSYSAGGAETQYF.